What follows are 20 T cell receptor beta chains derived from one specimen sequenced in a study of cytomegalovirus exposure and HLA in healthy donors. This table comes from immunoSEQ multiplex PCR, and its TCRdb copy is limited to in-frame clones, with some not included. In the table there are 170,000 or so clones, more than 65% of which are singletons. Source material: PBMCs. The receptor source for this set is a woman between 18 and 30 years old in good health and CMV-seropositive.

This clone occurred once. This chain connects TRBV28 to TRBJ2-2; 7 bases are a match to TRBD1. CDR3 length: 15 residues. The V segment lost 5 bases and the J segment 5 bases; nucleotides outside the gene matches: 8. The germline gives CDR1 MDHEN, CDR2 SYDVKM. Written as DNA, the CDR3 is TGTGCCAGCAGTAGAGACAGGGCCGGGACCGGGGAGCTGTTTTTT. Protein: CASSRDRAGTGELFF.

The chain is built from TRBV7-2 and TRBJ2-3; weak D call: TRBD2 (5 bases). The germline V and J ends were trimmed by 1 base and 6 bases, with 11 bases remaining between them. Germline CDR1 SGHTA, CDR2 FQGNSA. The CDR3 is made up of 14 amino acids. The CDR3 DNA is TGTGCCAGCAGCTTAGGGACCCCGGGGGATACGCAGTATTTT. Translated, it gives CASSLGTPGDTQYF.

The chain employs TRBV29-1 and TRBJ2-2; 9 positions agree with TRBD1. The germline V gene encodes CDR1 SQVTM and CDR2 ANQGSEA. There are 14 residues in the CDR3. V shed 5 bases, J shed 2 bases, and the junction held 3 bases outside the gene matches. CDR3 amino acids: CSVRDRDNTGELFF. In nucleotides, the CDR3 is TGCAGCGTTAGGGACAGGGACAACACCGGGGAGCTGTTTTTT.

This chain links TRBV5-6 with TRBJ1-5, with unresolved D. Per germline, CDR1 SGHDT and CDR2 YYEEEE. V was pared by 4 bases and J by 5 bases, with 16 bases between. The CDR3 consists of 15 residues. CDR3 protein: CASSQIGSVDQPQHF. CDR3 sequence (DNA): TGTGCCAGCAGCCAAATAGGGAGTGTGGATCAGCCCCAGCATTTT.

The chain has TRBV4-2 and TRBJ1-5; D might be TRBD1 (5 bases). Germline CDR1 LGHNA, CDR2 YNFKEQ. The CDR3 length is 11 residues. Between the trimmed V and J ends, which lost 3 bases and 13 bases, there was a span of 10 bases. Here the CDR3 DNA reads TGTGCCAGCAGCCAGGGGGGACGGCAGCATTTT. Protein sequence: CASSQGGRQHF.

V usage is TRBV7-6 and J usage is TRBJ1-3; D ambiguous. The V end was cut by 1 base, the J end by 3 bases, with 16 bases between. This CDR3 spans 17 amino acids. Germline V CDR1 and CDR2: SGHVS, FNYEAQ. CDR3 nucleotides: TGTGCCAGCAGCTTAGAGCCTTTTGAGGGATATGGAAACACCATATATTTT. Protein product: CASSLEPFEGYGNTIYF.

V is TRBV9 and J is TRBJ2-3; D may be TRBD2 (5 bases). V was clipped by 0 bases and J by 2 bases, with 13 bases between them. Germline V gene sequence: CDR1 SGDLS, CDR2 YYNGEE. The CDR3 loop spans 16 amino acids. Here the CDR3 reads CASSVDSGDYTDTQYF. The CDR3 DNA follows: TGTGCCAGCAGCGTAGATTCCGGTGACTACACAGATACGCAGTATTTT.

The chain links TRBV9 to TRBJ1-2; TRBD1 matches 7 bases. From germline, CDR1 is SGDLS and CDR2 YYNGEE. The CDR3 sequence is 12 residues long. Trimming cost V 4 bases and J 7 bases; bases outside gene matches: 4. CDR3 sequence reads: CASSTHRGGYTF. DNA of the CDR3: TGTGCCAGCAGCACCCACAGGGGTGGCTACACCTTC.

Concerning this clone itself: Additional DNA sequences in this sample encode the identical CDR3. The chain joins TRBV6-5 to TRBJ2-5; TRBD2 matches 8 bases. Germline V gene lookup returns CDR1 MNHEY and CDR2 SVGAGI. CDR3 size: 13 residues. J lost 3 bases, V lost 6 bases, and 3 bases had no gene match. The DNA for the CDR3 is TGTGCCAGCAGCCTCGGGGGGGAAGAGACCCAGTACTTC. As protein: CASSLGGEETQYF.

The chain employs TRBV11-2 and TRBJ1-6; D perhaps matches TRBD1 (5 bases). V dropped 6 bases and J dropped 7 bases, with 10 bases sitting between them. The CDR3 spans 13 residues. The germline CDR1 and CDR2 sequences are SGHAT and FQNNGV. CDR3 sequence: CASSDSRNSPLHF. For the CDR3, the DNA is TGTGCCAGCAGTGACAGTAGGAATTCACCCCTCCACTTT. Supplemented by reference TRBV11-2 and TRBJ1-6, the full variable domain reads EAGVAQSPRYKIIEKRQSVAFWCNPISGHATLYWYQQILGQGPKLLIQFQNNGVVDDSQLPKDRFSAERLKGVDSTLKIQPAKLEDSAVYLCASSDSRNSPLHFGNGTRLTVT.

The rearrangement links TRBV19 to TRBJ1-1, with D hard to call. Trimming pared 10 bases from V and 4 bases from J, leaving 16 bases between. CDR3 length: 13 residues. Germline V gives CDR1 LNHDA, CDR2 SQIVND (reference sequence). CDR3 in DNA: TGTGCCACCCAAGTCGTAGGGAGCACTGAAGCTTTCTTT. This sequence encodes CATQVVGSTEAFF. Full variable domain (rest looked up from reference TRBV19 and TRBJ1-1): DGGITQSPKYLFRKEGQNVTLSCEQNLNHDAMYWYRQDPGQGLRLIYYSQIVNDFQKGDIAEGYSVSREKKESFPLTVTSAQKNPTAFYLCATQVVGSTEAFFGQGTRLTVV.

The gene calls are TRBV7-6 and TRBJ2-3; 7 bases line up with TRBD2. Germline-derived CDR1 and CDR2 are SGHVS and FNYEAQ. The V segment lost 8 bases and the J segment 3 bases; nucleotides outside the gene matches: 8. The length of the CDR3 is 14 residues. CDR3 region: CASAHRAGTDTQYF. Here the CDR3 DNA reads TGTGCCAGCGCACACCGAGCGGGGACAGATACGCAGTATTTT.

This chain connects TRBV19 to TRBJ1-1; possibly TRBD1 for D (5 bases). Trimming left V 3 bases short and J 3 bases short, with 11 bases between. This CDR3 region has 14 residues. In germline, CDR1 is LNHDA, CDR2 SQIVND (reference sequence). CDR3 DNA: TGTGCCAGTAGTATGGGGCTGGTGGACACTGAAGCTTTCTTT. Encoded protein: CASSMGLVDTEAFF.

The V call is TRBV4-1, the J call TRBJ1-2; D gene uncertain. The CDR3 contains 13 residues. Per germline, CDR1 MGHRA and CDR2 YSYEKL. The V end was cut by 1 base, the J end by 7 bases, with 10 bases between. The CDR3 protein is CASSQAGVGGYTF. CDR3 nucleotides: TGCGCCAGCAGCCAAGCCGGAGTAGGTGGCTACACCTTC.

This clone showed up just once. The gene calls are TRBV4-1 and TRBJ1-2; no definite D call. Trimming left V 4 bases short and J 1 base short, with 22 bases between. Germline lookup yields CDR1 MGHRA and CDR2 YSYEKL. The CDR3 spans 18 residues. Here the CDR3 DNA reads TGCGCCAGCAGCCTAGATCTGGGAGGACTGGATGTTAACTATGGCTACACCTTC. The encoded protein is CASSLDLGGLDVNYGYTF.

The V gene is TRBV7-9, the J gene TRBJ2-7; 9 bases map to TRBD1. The V gene's germline CDR1 is SEHNR and CDR2 FQNEAQ (reference sequence). CDR3 length: 14 residues. Trimming removed 4 bases from V and 6 bases from J; junction bases left unmatched: 7. The CDR3: CASSSWDRVGEQYF. The CDR3 DNA reads TGTGCCAGCAGCTCATGGGACAGGGTAGGCGAGCAGTACTTC. Based on the CDR3 plus reference TRBV7-9 and TRBJ2-7, the full variable domain is DTGVSQNPRHKITKRGQNVTFRCDPISEHNRLYWYRQTLGQGPEFLTYFQNEAQLEKSRLLSDRFSAERPKGSFSTLEIQRTEQGDSAMYLCASSSWDRVGEQYFGPGTRLTVT.

The table lists this clone with a count of one. The chain carries TRBV7-3 and TRBJ2-2; D is unclear. Germline V gives CDR1 SGHTA, CDR2 FQGTGA. This CDR3 comprises 13 residues. V shed 5 bases and J shed 1 base, with 5 bases lying between them. For the CDR3, the DNA is TGTGCCAGCAGCCCCCGGAACACCGGGGAGCTGTTTTTT. It encodes CASSPRNTGELFF. The entire variable domain, with the rest obtained from reference TRBV7-3 and TRBJ2-2, is as follows: GAGVSQTPSNKVTEKGKYVELRCDPISGHTALYWYRQSLGQGPEFLIYFQGTGAADDSGLPNDRFFAVRPEGSVSTLKIQRTERGDSAVYLCASSPRNTGELFFGEGSRLTVL.

The CDR3 DNA sequence: TGTGCCAGCAGCGTAGGGGGACAGGGGGTAGGTGGTGGCTACACCTTC. Its protein product is CASSVGGQGVGGGYTF. J is TRBJ1-2 and V is TRBV9; 11 bases are shared with TRBD1. The germline V gene has CDR1 SGDLS and CDR2 YYNGEE. The CDR3 loop spans 16 amino acids. After removal of 0 bases from V and 7 bases from J, the junction contained 8 bases not matched to a gene.

The CDR3 protein is CASSPEGYTEAFF. For the CDR3, the DNA is TGTGCCAGCAGCCCTGAGGGCTACACTGAAGCTTTCTTT. V and J are TRBV2 and TRBJ1-1; D not certain. The ends were cut back, 6 bases at V and 3 bases at J, with 11 bases in the middle. Germline V gene lookup returns CDR1 SNHLY and CDR2 FYNNEI. The CDR3 has 13 residues.

The rearrangement uses TRBV15 and TRBJ2-7; perhaps TRBD1 as D (7 bases). CDR1 is LNHNV and CDR2 is YYDKDF in the germline V gene (reference sequence). V was pared by 1 base and J by 2 bases, with 12 bases between. CDR3 length: 15 residues. The CDR3 DNA follows: TGTGCCACCAGCAGAGGCAGGGGGGTCACCTACGAGCAGTACTTC. Its protein is CATSRGRGVTYEQYF. The full variable domain, with the rest looked up from reference TRBV15 and TRBJ2-7, is DAMVIQNPRYQVTQFGKPVTLSCSQTLNHNVMYWYQQKSSQAPKLLFHYYDKDFNNEADTPDNFQSRRPNTSFCFLDIRSPGLGDTAMYLCATSRGRGVTYEQYFGPGTRLTVT.